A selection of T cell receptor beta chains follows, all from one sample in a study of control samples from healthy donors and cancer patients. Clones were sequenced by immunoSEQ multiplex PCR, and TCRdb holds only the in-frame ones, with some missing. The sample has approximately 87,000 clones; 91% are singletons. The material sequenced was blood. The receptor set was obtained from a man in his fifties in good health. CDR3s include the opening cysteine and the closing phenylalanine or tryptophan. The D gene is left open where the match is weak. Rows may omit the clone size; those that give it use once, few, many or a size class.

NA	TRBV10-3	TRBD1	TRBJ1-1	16	TGTGCCATCAGTGCCCGAACGGGACAGGGGGTGACTGAAGCTTTCTTT	CAISARTGQGVTEAFF
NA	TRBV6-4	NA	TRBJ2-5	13	TGTGCCAGCATAAGGGGGGTCCAAGAGACCCAGTACTTC	CASIRGVQETQYF
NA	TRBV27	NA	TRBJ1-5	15	TGTGCCAGCAGTCTGACATGGGCGAACAATCAGCCCCAGCATTTT	CASSLTWANNQPQHF
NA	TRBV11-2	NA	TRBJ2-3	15	TGTGCCAGCAGCTTAGGGGGGGGCCCATGGGATACGCAGTATTTT	CASSLGGGPWDTQYF
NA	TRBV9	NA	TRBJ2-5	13	TGTGCCAGCAGCACCCCAGCAGGGGAGACCCAGTACTTC	CASSTPAGETQYF
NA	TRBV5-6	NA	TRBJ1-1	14	TGTGCCAGCAGCCCCTTTAGGGGGAGCACTGAAGCTTTCTTT	CASSPFRGSTEAFF
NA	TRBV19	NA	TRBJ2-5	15	TGTGCCAGTAGTATAAAGCGGAAGGGTCGGGAGACCCAGTACTTC	CASSIKRKGRETQYF
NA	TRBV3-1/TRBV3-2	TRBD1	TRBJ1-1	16	TGTGCCAGCAGCCCCGGGACAGGACGGATGAACACTGAAGCTTTCTTT	CASSPGTGRMNTEAFF
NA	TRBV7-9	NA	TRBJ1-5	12	TGTGCCAGCAGCTTAGGGGCGCAGCCCCAGCATTTT	CASSLGAQPQHF
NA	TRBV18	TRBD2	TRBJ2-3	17	TGTGCCAGCTCACCACGGACTAGCGGGGGGGCAACAGATACGCAGTATTTT	CASSPRTSGGATDTQYF
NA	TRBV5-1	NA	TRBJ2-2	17	TGCGCCAGCAGCTTGGCTTCAGGGTTTGGCTCCACCGGGGAGCTGTTTTTT	CASSLASGFGSTGELFF
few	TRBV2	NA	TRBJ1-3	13	TGTGCCAGCAAGGCGGGCTCTGGAAACACCATATATTTT	CASKAGSGNTIYF
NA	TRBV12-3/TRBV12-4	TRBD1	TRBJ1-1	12	TGTGCCAGCACCAGGGCGGGACAGGGCGCTTTCTTT	CASTRAGQGAFF
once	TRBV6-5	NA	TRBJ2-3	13	TGTGCCACCCGGGACAGCGGGGCAGATACGCAGTATTTT	CATRDSGADTQYF
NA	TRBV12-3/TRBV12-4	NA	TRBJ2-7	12	TGTGCCAGCAGTTTACCGAATGGGGAGCAGTACTTC	CASSLPNGEQYF
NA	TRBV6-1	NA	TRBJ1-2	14	TGTGCCAGCAGTGAAGGGGGGACAATTTATGGCTACACCTTC	CASSEGGTIYGYTF
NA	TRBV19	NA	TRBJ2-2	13	TGTGCCAGTTCAGGACTGAACACCGGGGAGCTGTTTTTT	CASSGLNTGELFF
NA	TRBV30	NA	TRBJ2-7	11	TGTGCCTGGAGACAACTCGGCGAGCAGTACTTC	CAWRQLGEQYF
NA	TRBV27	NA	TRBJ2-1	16	TGTGCCAGCAGGGATAACGGACCACTAACCTACAATGAGCAGTTCTTC	CASRDNGPLTYNEQFF
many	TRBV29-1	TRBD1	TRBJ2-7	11	TGCAGCGTTGTTAGGGGGCAAGAGCAGTACTTC	CSVVRGQEQYF
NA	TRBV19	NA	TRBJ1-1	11	TGTGCCAGTAGGGGGGGAATCGGAGCTTTCTTT	CASRGGIGAFF
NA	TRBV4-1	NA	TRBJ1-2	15	TGCGCCAGCAGCCAAGAAGGTGGTACGGGCTATGGCTACACCTTC	CASSQEGGTGYGYTF
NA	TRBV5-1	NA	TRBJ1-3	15	TGCGCCAGCAGCTTGGGCGGAGCCGCTGGAAACACCATATATTTT	CASSLGGAAGNTIYF